One sample yielded the 24 T cell receptor beta chains listed below, sequenced in a study of blood T cell repertoires in COVID-19. Clones were sequenced by immunoSEQ multiplex PCR, and TCRdb holds only the in-frame ones, with some missing. Of a few hundred thousand clones listed, approximately 90% are singletons. The sequenced material came from PBMCs or T cells enriched from blood (not recorded which). The receptors were sampled from a woman aged 50 to 60 who had recovered from COVID-19.

The chain joins TRBV2 to TRBJ1-2; possible D gene TRBD1, 6 bases. V lost 3 bases, J lost 8 bases, and 16 bases lay in between. There are 14 residues in the CDR3. The germline CDR1 and CDR2 sequences are SNHLY and FYNNEI. CDR3 region: CASSDNRGADGYTF. The CDR3, as DNA: TGTGCCAGCAGTGACAATCGGGGGGCAGACGGCTACACCTTC.

In DNA form, the CDR3 reads TGTGCCAGCAGCGTAGAACAGGGGAATGGCTACACCTTC. Residues: CASSVEQGNGYTF. J is TRBJ1-2 and V is TRBV9; 7 bases align to TRBD1. The CDR3 totals 13 residues. Germline CDR1 is SGDLS and CDR2 is YYNGEE. The trim removed 0 bases at V and 6 bases at J, leaving 2 bases unmatched. The full variable domain, its missing parts supplied by reference TRBV9 and TRBJ1-2, is DSGVTQTPKHLITATGQRVTLRCSPRSGDLSVYWYQQSLDQGLQFLIQYYNGEERAKGNILERFSAQQFPDLHSELNLSSLELGDSALYFCASSVEQGNGYTFGSGTRLTVV.

The genes are TRBV6-6 and TRBJ1-2; no definite D call. There are 12 residues in the CDR3. Germline CDR1 and CDR2: MNHNY and SVGAGI (reference sequence). V lost 7 bases, J lost 4 bases, and 10 bases lay in between. The CDR3: CASTTDTYGYTF. The CDR3 DNA sequence: TGTGCCAGCACCACAGACACCTATGGCTACACCTTC.

The chain uses TRBV28 and TRBJ1-5; D is possibly TRBD1 (6 bases). The CDR3 is made up of 15 amino acids. Looked up from germline, CDR1 is MDHEN and CDR2 is SYDVKM. Trimming left V 3 bases short and J 4 bases short, with 13 bases between. The CDR3 loop is CASSLSGGANQPQHF. For the CDR3, the DNA is TGTGCCAGCAGTTTGTCGGGGGGCGCGAATCAGCCCCAGCATTTT.

This clone appeared a single time. The chain links TRBV2 to TRBJ1-1, with D possibly being TRBD1 (5 bases). The germline V and J ends were trimmed by 1 base and 10 bases, with 16 bases remaining between them. The CDR3 consists of 14 residues. Looked up from germline, CDR1 is SNHLY and CDR2 is FYNNEI. CDR3 sequence reads: CASSEEWVRVGAFF. The DNA of the CDR3 is TGTGCCAGCAGTGAAGAATGGGTCAGGGTCGGAGCTTTCTTT.

The rearrangement links TRBV7-2 to TRBJ1-2; no definite D call. Trimming cost V 1 base and J 8 bases, with 20 bases left between them. The CDR3 has 16 residues. Germline values: CDR1 SGHTA, CDR2 FQGNSA. This CDR3 is CASSLDSGRLTSGYTF. The DNA of the CDR3 is TGTGCCAGCAGCTTAGACTCTGGCAGGTTGACGTCCGGCTACACCTTC. Using reference TRBV7-2 and TRBJ1-2 for the parts outside the CDR3, the full variable domain is GAGVSQSPSNKVTEKGKDVELRCDPISGHTALYWYRQSLGQGLEFLIYFQGNSAPDKSGLPSDRFSAERTGGSVSTLTIQRTQQEDSAVYLCASSLDSGRLTSGYTFGSGTRLTVV.

J is TRBJ2-5 and V is TRBV11-2; perhaps TRBD2 as D (7 bases). The CDR3 is 16 amino acids. V lost 1 base to trimming and J lost 5 bases, with 17 bases between them. In germline, CDR1 is SGHAT, CDR2 FQNNGV. The CDR3 bases are TGTGCCAGCAGCTTAGGAGGCAGGGGAGGGATGGAGACCCAGTACTTC. It encodes CASSLGGRGGMETQYF.

The J gene is TRBJ2-5, the V gene TRBV5-1, with a tentative D call TRBD2 (8 bases). V was shortened by 0 bases and J by 0 bases, with 18 bases between the two germline ends. CDR1 is SGHRS and CDR2 is YFSETQ in the germline V gene. The CDR3 consists of 18 residues. The CDR3 DNA follows: TGCGCCAGCAGCTTGGCAGGGGGTAGCGGGGCTAACCAAGAGACCCAGTACTTC. Translation gives CASSLAGGSGANQETQYF.

This chain connects TRBV2 to TRBJ2-6; perhaps TRBD1 as D (6 bases). Germline-derived CDR1 and CDR2 are SNHLY and FYNNEI. CDR3 length: 15 amino acids. V shed 7 bases and J shed 0 bases, with 10 bases lying between them. CDR3 protein: CASTEQGSGANVLTF. In nucleotides, the CDR3 is TGTGCCAGCACCGAACAGGGCTCTGGGGCCAACGTCCTGACTTTC.

The rearrangement links TRBV2 to TRBJ1-3, with D perhaps TRBD1 (5 bases). Trimming removed 4 bases at V and 0 bases at J, with 10 bases between. The CDR3 sequence is 15 residues long. The germline V gene encodes CDR1 SNHLY and CDR2 FYNNEI. Here the CDR3 reads CASSARGGSGNTIYF. The DNA for the CDR3 is TGTGCCAGCAGTGCCCGGGGGGGCTCTGGAAACACCATATATTTT.

The J gene is TRBJ2-5, the V gene TRBV30, with TRBD2 matching 11 bases. Germline lookup yields CDR1 GTSNPN and CDR2 SVGIG (reference sequence). This CDR3 is 15 amino acids long. The junction had 7 bases not matched to a gene; V was cut back by 2 bases and J by 5 bases. In DNA form, the CDR3 reads TGTGCCTGGAGTATGGTAGCGGGGGGGCCTGAGACCCAGTACTTC. Its translation: CAWSMVAGGPETQYF.

The chain employs TRBV7-9 and TRBJ1-2; 7 positions agree with TRBD1. After removal of 4 bases from V and 8 bases from J, the junction contained 7 bases not matched to a gene. In germline, CDR1 is SEHNR, CDR2 FQNEAQ (reference sequence). This CDR3 has 13 amino acids. Here the CDR3 DNA reads TGTGCCAGCAGCTGGGGACAGTCGGAGGGCTACACCTTC. Protein sequence: CASSWGQSEGYTF.

The chain carries TRBV28 and TRBJ1-1, with D maybe TRBD1 (6 bases). Trimming took 2 bases from V and 0 from J, leaving 10 bases between them. This CDR3 has 15 residues. Germline V gene lookup returns CDR1 MDHEN and CDR2 SYDVKM. For the CDR3, the DNA is TGTGCCAGCAGTTTAGGGGGGGGCCTGAACACTGAAGCTTTCTTT. Protein: CASSLGGGLNTEAFF.

This CDR3 reads CASSLLSAGNEKLFF. The CDR3, as DNA: TGTGCCAGCAGCTTATTATCCGCAGGAAATGAAAAACTGTTTTTT. The chain recombines TRBV7-9 with TRBJ1-4; D not certain. Trimming cost V 2 bases and J 5 bases, with 12 bases left between them. CDR1 SEHNR and CDR2 FQNEAQ come from the germline V gene (reference sequence). This CDR3 has 15 amino acids. Full variable domain (remainder filled in from reference TRBV7-9 and TRBJ1-4): DTGVSQNPRHKITKRGQNVTFRCDPISEHNRLYWYRQTLGQGPEFLTYFQNEAQLEKSRLLSDRFSAERPKGSFSTLEIQRTEQGDSAMYLCASSLLSAGNEKLFFGSGTQLSVL.

This chain joins TRBV28 and TRBJ1-1, with 9 bases lining up with TRBD1. The V gene end was trimmed by 7 bases and the J gene end by 5 bases; junction bases not matched to a gene: 5. The length of the CDR3 is 13 residues. Germline V gives CDR1 MDHEN, CDR2 SYDVKM. The CDR3 reads CASTRTGVTEAFF. The CDR3 DNA is TGTGCCAGCACCCGGACAGGGGTTACTGAAGCTTTCTTT.

This clone was observed a few times. This chain joins TRBV4-3 and TRBJ1-2; 12 bases map to TRBD1. Trimming at V came to 6 bases and at J to 4 bases, leaving 12 bases not matched to a gene. The length of the CDR3 is 17 residues. In germline, CDR1 is LGHNA, CDR2 YSLEER. DNA of the CDR3: TGCGCCAGCAGTCCGGGACAGGGGGCAATCTGGTTCTATGGCTACACCTTC. This sequence encodes CASSPGQGAIWFYGYTF.

V usage is TRBV7-9 and J usage is TRBJ2-1, with D maybe TRBD1 (5 bases). Germline CDR1 reads SEHNR; CDR2 reads FQNEAQ (reference sequence). Trimming took off 1 base at V and 0 bases at J, with 13 bases between the two ends. There are 17 residues in the CDR3. DNA for the CDR3: TGTGCCAGCAGCTTAGGACGACAGTGGAGCTCCTACAATGAGCAGTTCTTC. Protein: CASSLGRQWSSYNEQFF.

The V gene is TRBV27, the J gene TRBJ1-2, with a weak D call TRBD1 (6 bases). V lost 2 bases and J 7 bases, leaving 17 bases between the germline ends. This CDR3 is built from 15 residues. CDR1 and CDR2 (germline): MNHEY, SMNVEV (reference sequence). CDR3 in DNA: TGTGCCAGCAGTTTAGCGGGCAGGGGCCACGGTGGCTACACCTTC. It is translated as CASSLAGRGHGGYTF.

This chain uses TRBV15 with TRBJ1-2; D unclear. The CDR3 extends over 15 amino acids. The germline V gene encodes CDR1 LNHNV and CDR2 YYDKDF (reference sequence). The ends were cut back, 0 bases at V and 7 bases at J, with 15 bases in the middle. The DNA for the CDR3 is TGTGCCACCAGCAGAGAACCGGTCGGAGGTGGTGGCTACACCTTC. This codes for CATSREPVGGGGYTF.

Comments on this clone: Distinct nucleotide sequences in the sample also encode this CDR3. The chain recombines TRBV19 with TRBJ2-1; 9 bases align to TRBD1. CDR1 is LNHDA, CDR2 SQIVND, per germline (reference sequence). V was pared by 5 bases and J by 2 bases, with 1 base of the junction left unmatched. The CDR3 is 14 residues long. CDR3 sequence: CASSGQGPYNEQFF. The DNA for the CDR3 is TGTGCCAGTAGTGGACAGGGGCCCTACAATGAGCAGTTCTTC.

The chain employs TRBV5-1 and TRBJ1-1; D gene unclear. CDR1 SGHRS and CDR2 YFSETQ come from the germline V gene. This CDR3 is built from 13 residues. The V end lost 0 bases, the J end lost 6 bases, and 9 bases lay between the germline ends. This CDR3 reads CASSLEVSAEAFF. CDR3 DNA sequence: TGCGCCAGCAGCTTGGAAGTTTCGGCTGAAGCTTTCTTT.

The CDR3 loop is CASSEILADTDTQYF. The DNA for the CDR3 is TGTGCCAGCAGTGAAATATTGGCGGATACAGATACGCAGTATTTT. The genes are TRBV2 and TRBJ2-3; D remains unclear. This CDR3 contains 15 residues. V was clipped by 2 bases and J by 3 bases, with 12 bases between them. Germline V gene lookup returns CDR1 SNHLY and CDR2 FYNNEI. Variable domain in full (rest from reference TRBV2 and TRBJ2-3): EPEVTQTPSHQVTQMGQEVILRCVPISNHLYFYWYRQILGQKVEFLVSFYNNEISEKSEIFDDQFSVERPDGSNFTLKIRSTKLEDSAMYFCASSEILADTDTQYFGPGTRLTVL.

The chain employs TRBV11-2 and TRBJ2-2; D is uncertain. CDR3 length equals 13 residues. CDR1 and CDR2 from the germline V gene are SGHAT and FQNNGV. V was cut by 8 bases and J by 1 base, with 8 bases left in between. The CDR3 sequence: CASGYRNTGELFF. The CDR3 DNA sequence: TGTGCCAGCGGGTACAGGAACACCGGGGAGCTGTTTTTT.

The CDR3 nucleotides read TGCGCCAGCAGCCCAGGACAGGGCATTACGGATGGCTACACCTTC. This gives the protein CASSPGQGITDGYTF. The chain carries TRBV5-1 and TRBJ1-2; 8 bases map to TRBD1. The CDR3 is made up of 15 amino acids. Trimming at V came to 4 bases and at J to 6 bases, leaving 11 bases not matched to a gene. Per germline, CDR1 SGHRS and CDR2 YFSETQ.